Below, 20 T cell receptor beta chains from the same sample are listed, as sequenced in a study of quantifying T cell responses using KT2 cells. Study in general: cDNA was made from DNase-treated RNA using alpha and beta constant primers.

A single-stranded UMI oligo with SP2 sequence was ligated to cDNA 3' ends. First-round PCR used three to four cycles and beta primers RC1.1 and RC1.2 covering TRBC1 and TRBC2. TCRdb used MiXCR to reprocess the UMI-ligation and nested PCR reads, holding one entry per CDR3 protein. In the table there are approximately 41,000 distinct CDR3 sequences, 15% to 20% of which are singletons. The sample taken for sequencing was PBMCs spiked with cells of the T cell clone KT2. The receptors were sampled from a human donor.

This clonotype was picked up a small number of times. V gene TRBV2 combines with J gene TRBJ2-1; 11 bases agree with TRBD1. Germline V lookup: CDR1 SNHLY, CDR2 FYNNEI. With 5 bases clipped from V and 4 bases from J, the junction kept 7 bases outside the gene matches. This CDR3 region has 16 residues. Here the CDR3 DNA reads TGTGCCAGCAGTCGGACAGGGGGCCTGGGGTACAATGAGCAGTTCTTC. Its translation is CASSRTGGLGYNEQFF.

This clonotype came up a few times. The V call is TRBV20-1, the J call TRBJ2-1; D remains ambiguous. Trimming cost V 3 bases and J 4 bases, with 7 bases left between them. The CDR3 spans 12 residues. Germline V gene lookup returns CDR1 DFQATT and CDR2 SNEGSKA (reference sequence). The CDR3, as DNA: TGCAGTGCTAGGCAGCGTTACAATGAGCAGTTCTTC. This translates into CSARQRYNEQFF.

The chain employs TRBV2 and TRBJ2-1, with a possible D match to TRBD1 (6 bases). Germline-derived CDR1 and CDR2 are SNHLY and FYNNEI. The CDR3 sequence is 15 residues long. V was trimmed by 2 bases and J by 2 bases, leaving 10 bases between them. As DNA, the CDR3 is TGTGCCAGCAGTGAATCCCAGGGGCCCTACAATGAGCAGTTCTTC. Translating gives CASSESQGPYNEQFF. Based on the CDR3 plus reference TRBV2 and TRBJ2-1, the full variable domain is EPEVTQTPSHQVTQMGQEVILRCVPISNHLYFYWYRQILGQKVEFLVSFYNNEISEKSEIFDDQFSVERPDGSNFTLKIRSTKLEDSAMYFCASSESQGPYNEQFFGPGTRLTVL.

The chain joins TRBV25-1 to TRBJ1-2; no reliable D call. The V end lost 5 bases, the J end lost 4 bases, and 8 bases lay between the germline ends. The CDR3 loop spans 12 amino acids. Looked up from germline, CDR1 is MGHDK and CDR2 is SYGVNS. The CDR3 protein is CASSQGPYGYTF. CDR3 in DNA: TGTGCCAGCAGTCAAGGCCCCTATGGCTACACCTTC.

This clonotype was observed many times. The rearrangement uses TRBV5-6 and TRBJ1-5; no definite D call. V lost 0 bases, J lost 5 bases, and 6 bases lay in between. The germline gives CDR1 SGHDT, CDR2 YYEEEE. This CDR3 contains 13 residues. CDR3 sequence (DNA): TGTGCCAGCAGCTTGGGAGGGTATCAGCCCCAGCATTTT. Protein: CASSLGGYQPQHF.

This chain connects TRBV12-3 or TRBV12-4 to TRBJ2-3; the match to TRBD2 covers 10 bases. This CDR3 has 16 amino acids. V lost 3 bases, J lost 2 bases, and 5 bases stayed unmatched. DNA for the CDR3: TGTGCCAGCAGTTTTTTAGCGGGGGGCCTCACAGATACGCAGTATTTT. The encoded protein is CASSFLAGGLTDTQYF.

CDR3 DNA sequence: TGTGCCACCAGTGATTTAGGGGACCCCATTACGGATACGCAGTATTTT. Translating gives CATSDLGDPITDTQYF. This chain links TRBV24-1 with TRBJ2-3; D tentatively reads TRBD1 or TRBD2 (5 bases each). Germline V gene lookup returns CDR1 KGHDR and CDR2 SFDVKD. The CDR3 is made up of 16 amino acids. The ends were cut back, 1 base at V and 6 bases at J, with 16 bases in the middle.

The table lists this clonotype with a few counts. The V and J genes are TRBV5-6 and TRBJ2-6; no definite D call. Trimming stripped 4 bases from V and 8 bases from J, with 13 bases between. CDR1 is SGHDT and CDR2 is YYEEEE in the germline V gene. The CDR3 consists of 14 residues. The CDR3 DNA reads as TGTGCCAGCAGCCCTACTCCCGGTTCCAACGTCCTGACTTTC. Protein sequence: CASSPTPGSNVLTF.

The gene calls are TRBV4-3 and TRBJ2-1; a weak D match, TRBD1 (7 bases). The CDR3 is 14 amino acids. V lost 4 bases and J 7 bases, leaving 14 bases between the germline ends. The germline gives CDR1 LGHNA, CDR2 YSLEER. The CDR3 sequence is CASSRAGGSNEQFF. The CDR3 nucleotides are TGCGCCAGCAGCCGGGCAGGGGGGTCTAATGAGCAGTTCTTC.

The CDR3 spells CASSEALRGPQHF. The CDR3 DNA sequence: TGTGCCAGCAGTGAAGCGCTTCGGGGGCCCCAGCATTTT. The chain uses TRBV2 and TRBJ1-5, with unresolved D. The V end lost 0 bases, the J end lost 9 bases, and 9 bases lay between the germline ends. CDR1 is SNHLY and CDR2 is FYNNEI in the germline V gene. This CDR3 spans 13 amino acids.

In this sample, this clonotype turned up a few times. The chain recombines TRBV12-3 or TRBV12-4 with TRBJ1-3, with a weak D call TRBD1 (5 bases). V lost 7 bases to trimming and J lost 1 base, with 14 bases between them. There are 15 residues in the CDR3. The CDR3 region has the DNA TGTGCCAGCAATAGACAGCGATTTTCTGGAAACACCATATATTTT. Translating it yields CASNRQRFSGNTIYF.

At least ten counts were recorded for this clonotype. V and J are TRBV7-9 and TRBJ2-1; 13 bases map to TRBD2. The CDR3 runs to 16 residues. Unmatched junction bases numbered 6, after V lost 3 bases and J lost 7 bases. Germline values: CDR1 SEHNR, CDR2 FQNEAQ (reference sequence). The CDR3 region has the DNA TGTGCCAGCAGCTTTACCGGGACTAGCGGGAAAAATGAGCAGTTCTTC. This gives the protein CASSFTGTSGKNEQFF.

This clonotype showed up just a few times. This chain joins TRBV5-5 and TRBJ2-6, with a tentative D call TRBD2 (6 bases). The germline V and J ends were trimmed by 6 bases and 0 bases, with 19 bases remaining between them. Germline V CDR1 and CDR2: SGHKS, YYEKEE (reference sequence). The CDR3 has 18 amino acids. CDR3 in amino acids: CASKSHGTSYSGANVLTF. CDR3 sequence (DNA): TGTGCCAGCAAGTCCCACGGGACTTCCTACTCTGGGGCCAACGTCCTGACTTTC.

This chain connects TRBV7-9 to TRBJ2-7; D perhaps matches TRBD2 (5 bases). Germline V CDR1 and CDR2: SEHNR, FQNEAQ (reference sequence). V was cut by 6 bases and J by 4 bases, with 10 bases left in between. The CDR3 is 12 residues long. The DNA for the CDR3 is TGTGCCAGCAGTCCAACTAGTTACGAGCAGTACTTC. Translation gives CASSPTSYEQYF.

J is TRBJ1-1 and V is TRBV27; D is unresolved. CDR3 size: 15 residues. Germline CDR1 reads MNHEY; CDR2 reads SMNVEV (reference sequence). Between the trimmed V and J ends, which lost 3 bases and 2 bases, there was a span of 13 bases. DNA of the CDR3: TGTGCCAGCAGTTTCGGTGGCCAGCCTAACACTGAAGCTTTCTTT. Its protein is CASSFGGQPNTEAFF.

The chain employs TRBV7-2 and TRBJ2-7; D ambiguous. Trimming cost V 5 bases and J 2 bases, with 7 bases left between them. Germline values: CDR1 SGHTA, CDR2 FQGNSA. CDR3 length: 12 residues. The CDR3 DNA follows: TGTGCCAGCAGCCTTGGGACCTACGAGCAGTACTTC. Its translation: CASSLGTYEQYF.

The V call is TRBV4-1, the J call TRBJ2-6, with TRBD1 matching 10 bases. Losses at the gene ends were 0 bases for V and 2 bases for J; bases not matched to a gene: 4. In germline, CDR1 is MGHRA, CDR2 YSYEKL. The CDR3 totals 18 residues. The CDR3, as DNA: TGCGCCAGCAGCCAAGATCTAGACAGGGGGCCTGGGGCCAACGTCCTGACTTTC. It codes for CASSQDLDRGPGANVLTF.

The V and J genes are TRBV5-1 and TRBJ1-5, with D possibly TRBD1 on 5 matching bases. CDR1 and CDR2 from the germline V gene are SGHRS and YFSETQ. The V and J ends lost 0 bases and 5 bases respectively, with 9 bases between them. The CDR3 extends over 14 amino acids. CDR3 sequence: CASSLGGAHQPQHF. DNA for the CDR3: TGCGCCAGCAGCTTGGGAGGGGCGCATCAGCCCCAGCATTTT.

The chain recombines TRBV20-1 with TRBJ2-1, with D perhaps matching TRBD1 (6 bases). CDR1 is DFQATT, CDR2 SNEGSKA, per germline (reference sequence). The CDR3 length is 12 residues. V was clipped by 1 base and J by 9 bases, with 10 bases between them. Here the CDR3 DNA reads TGCAGTGCTAGAGGACAGGCTCTTGAGCAGTTCTTC. Its protein product is CSARGQALEQFF.

This sequence joins TRBV27 and TRBJ2-5; D is ambiguous. Deletions cut 1 base from V and 3 bases from J, with 12 bases between. CDR3 length: 15 amino acids. Germline V gene lookup returns CDR1 MNHEY and CDR2 SMNVEV (reference sequence). CDR3 in amino acids: CASSLLGEAEETQYF. DNA of the CDR3: TGTGCCAGCAGTTTATTAGGCGAGGCTGAAGAGACCCAGTACTTC.